This TCR beta chain originates from a study of blood T cell repertoires in COVID-19. For the study at large: COVID-19 samples collected from the United States, Italy and Spain covered acute and convalescent phases.

Repertoires were generated with immunoSEQ multiplex PCR, while TCRdb's copy carries only in-frame clones and drops some. The sample has approximately 220,000 clones; 85% are singletons. Germline CDR1 MGHRA, CDR2 YSYEKL. Trimming took 4 bases from V and 4 from J; bases not matched to a gene: 7. The CDR3 consists of 15 residues. The sequence came from a man aged 40-55 years who had recovered from COVID-19. V is TRBV4-1 and J is TRBJ2-7; the match to TRBD1 covers 10 bases. The sample was PBMCs or T cells enriched from blood (not recorded which). For the CDR3, the DNA is TGCGCCAGCAGCCCCCAACCGGGACAGGGGTACGAGCAGTACTTC. Translated: CASSPQPGQGYEQYF.